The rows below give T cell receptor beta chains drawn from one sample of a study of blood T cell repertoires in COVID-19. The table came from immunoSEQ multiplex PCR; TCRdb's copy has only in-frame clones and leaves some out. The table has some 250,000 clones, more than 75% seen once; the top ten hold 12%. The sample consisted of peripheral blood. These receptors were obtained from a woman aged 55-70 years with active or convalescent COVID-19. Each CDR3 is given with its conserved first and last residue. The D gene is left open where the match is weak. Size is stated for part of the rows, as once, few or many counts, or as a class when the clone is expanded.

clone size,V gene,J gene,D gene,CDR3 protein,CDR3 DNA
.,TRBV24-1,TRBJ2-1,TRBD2,CATSGTSGNNEQFF,TGTGCCACCAGTGGGACTAGCGGTAACAATGAGCAGTTCTTC
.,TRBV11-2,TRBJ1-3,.,CASSPEGTGNTIYF,TGTGCCAGCAGCCCGGAGGGTACTGGAAACACCATATATTTT
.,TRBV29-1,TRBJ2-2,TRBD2,CSVLGTSLAGELFF,TGCAGCGTACTCGGGACTAGCTTAGCCGGGGAGCTGTTTTTT
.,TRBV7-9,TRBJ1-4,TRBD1,CASSSRQGEKLFF,TGTGCCAGCAGCTCCCGACAGGGCGAAAAACTGTTTTTT
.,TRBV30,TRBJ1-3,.,CAWSPAWEGSGNTIYF,TGTGCCTGGAGTCCAGCATGGGAGGGCTCTGGAAACACCATATATTTT
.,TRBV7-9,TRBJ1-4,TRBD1,CASSRQGIGLGEKLFF,TGTGCCAGCAGCCGACAGGGAATAGGCTTGGGAGAAAAACTGTTTTTT
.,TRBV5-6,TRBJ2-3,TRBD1,CASSRTGPTDTQYF,TGTGCCAGCAGCAGGACAGGGCCCACAGATACGCAGTATTTT
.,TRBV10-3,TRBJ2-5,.,CAISELEQLSLQETQYF,TGTGCCATCAGTGAGCTGGAACAGTTAAGCCTTCAAGAGACCCAGTACTTC
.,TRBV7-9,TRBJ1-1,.,CASSPWGDTEAFF,TGTGCCAGCAGCCCGTGGGGGGACACTGAAGCTTTCTTT
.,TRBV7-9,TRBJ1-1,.,CASSLLHGNTEAFF,TGTGCCAGCAGCTTGCTCCACGGGAACACTGAAGCTTTCTTT
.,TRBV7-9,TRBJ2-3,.,CASSRDTNTDTQYF,TGTGCCAGCAGCCGGGACACAAACACAGATACGCAGTATTTT
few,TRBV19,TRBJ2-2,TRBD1,CASRPGTGGTGELFF,TGTGCCAGTAGACCCGGGACAGGGGGCACCGGGGAGCTGTTTTTT
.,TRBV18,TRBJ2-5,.,CASSPGLQETQYF,TGTGCCAGCTCACCAGGGCTCCAAGAGACCCAGTACTTC
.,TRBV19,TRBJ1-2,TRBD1,CASSIPPGTGPNYGYTF,TGTGCCAGTAGTATTCCCCCCGGGACAGGGCCCAACTATGGCTACACCTTC
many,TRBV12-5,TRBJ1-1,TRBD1,CASGDHLRDRIDALQTEAFF,TGTGCTAGTGGTGACCACCTTCGGGACAGGATAGACGCCCTTCAAACTGAAGCTTTCTTT
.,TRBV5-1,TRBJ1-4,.,CASSLGTTLGEKLFF,TGCGCCAGCAGCTTGGGGACTACCCTGGGTGAAAAACTGTTTTTT
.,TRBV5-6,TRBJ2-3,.,CASSLQGDTQYF,TGTGCCAGCAGCTTACAGGGAGATACGCAGTATTTT
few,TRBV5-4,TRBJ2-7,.,CASSLKTAGGQQYF,TGTGCCAGCAGCTTAAAGACAGCAGGGGGGCAGCAGTACTTC
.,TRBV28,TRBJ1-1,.,CASSLWREGTEAFF,TGTGCCAGCAGTTTATGGAGGGAGGGCACTGAAGCTTTCTTT
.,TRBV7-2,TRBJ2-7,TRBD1,CASSFGTGDDQYF,TGTGCCAGCAGCTTCGGGACAGGGGACGATCAGTACTTC
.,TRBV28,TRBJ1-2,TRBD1,CASTLDRVYGYTF,TGTGCCAGCACCTTGGACAGGGTTTATGGCTACACCTTC
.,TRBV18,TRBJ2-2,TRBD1,CATESGTGGTGELFF,TGTGCCACCGAGTCCGGGACAGGGGGCACCGGGGAGCTGTTTTTT
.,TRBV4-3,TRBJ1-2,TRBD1,CASSWGQGEGHGYTF,TGCGCCAGCAGCTGGGGACAGGGAGAGGGCCATGGCTACACCTTC
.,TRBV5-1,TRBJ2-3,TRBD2,CASSLVVGGAGDTQYF,TGCGCCAGCAGCTTGGTGGTCGGGGGGGCCGGGGATACGCAGTATTTT
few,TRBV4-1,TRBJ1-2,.,CASSQHRVEMYGYTF,TGCGCCAGCAGCCAGCACAGGGTTGAGATGTATGGCTACACCTTC
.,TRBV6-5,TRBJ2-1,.,CASSYAPLALNEQFF,TGTGCCAGCAGTTACGCCCCCTTAGCGCTCAATGAGCAGTTCTTC
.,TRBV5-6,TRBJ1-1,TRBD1,CASSSALNRGTEAFF,TGTGCCAGCAGCTCAGCCCTCAACAGGGGGACTGAAGCTTTCTTT
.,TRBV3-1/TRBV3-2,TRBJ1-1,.,CASSQTPLGRTEAFF,TGTGCCAGCAGCCAGACGCCCTTGGGGCGCACTGAAGCTTTCTTT
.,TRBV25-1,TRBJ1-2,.,CASSVTGINYGYTF,TGTGCCAGCAGTGTGACGGGGATTAACTATGGCTACACCTTC
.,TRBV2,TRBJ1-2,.,CASIRWSLQDGYTF,TGTGCCAGCATACGATGGTCCCTACAGGACGGCTACACCTTC
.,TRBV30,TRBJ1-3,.,CAWSYGGGNTIYF,TGTGCCTGGAGTTATGGGGGGGGGAACACCATATATTTT
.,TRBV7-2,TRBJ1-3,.,CASSYGWGEGNTIYF,TGTGCCAGCAGCTACGGATGGGGAGAGGGAAACACCATATATTTT
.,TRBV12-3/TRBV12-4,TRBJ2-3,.,CASSLTYTDTQYF,TGTGCCAGCAGTTTAACCTACACAGATACGCAGTATTTT
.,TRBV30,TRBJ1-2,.,CAWSLTGSHGYTF,TGTGCCTGGAGTCTGACAGGAAGCCATGGCTACACCTTC
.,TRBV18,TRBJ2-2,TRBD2,CASSPPSTSGGASGELFF,TGTGCCAGCTCACCACCTTCGACTAGCGGGGGGGCATCCGGGGAGCTGTTTTTT
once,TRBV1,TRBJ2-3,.,CTSSKTGTSERPGTDTQYF,TGCACCAGCAGCAAGACCGGGACTAGCGAGAGACCTGGCACAGATACGCAGTATTTT
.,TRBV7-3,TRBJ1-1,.,CASSLEGHGYTEAFF,TGTGCCAGCAGCCTCGAAGGACACGGTTACACTGAAGCTTTCTTT
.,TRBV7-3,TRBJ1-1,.,CASSLTRVTNTEAFF,TGTGCCAGCAGCTTAACTCGGGTTACGAACACTGAAGCTTTCTTT
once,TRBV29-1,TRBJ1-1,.,CSVEGQGNTEAFF,TGCAGCGTTGAGGGGCAGGGGAACACTGAAGCTTTCTTT
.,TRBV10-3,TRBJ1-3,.,CAITPRGDGGNTIYF,TGTGCCATCACCCCTCGGGGGGATGGCGGAAACACCATATATTTT
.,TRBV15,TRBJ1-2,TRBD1,CATSRGQNYGYTF,TGTGCCACCAGCAGGGGACAGAACTATGGCTACACCTTC
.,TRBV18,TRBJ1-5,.,CASSPSSNQPQHF,TGTGCCAGCTCACCAAGCAGCAATCAGCCCCAGCATTTT
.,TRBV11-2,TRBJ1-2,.,CASSATQGVGGYTF,TGTGCCAGCAGCGCCACTCAAGGGGTGGGTGGCTACACCTTC
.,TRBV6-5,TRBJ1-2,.,CASSYSRVRYGYTF,TGTGCCAGCAGTTACTCACGGGTTCGCTATGGCTACACCTTC
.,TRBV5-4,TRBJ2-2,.,CASSLLAGELFF,TGTGCCAGCAGCTTATTAGCCGGGGAGCTGTTTTTT
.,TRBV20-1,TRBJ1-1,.,CSASDGVGTEAFF,TGCAGTGCTAGTGACGGGGTGGGCACTGAAGCTTTCTTT
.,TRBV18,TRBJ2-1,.,CASSPPGVRGVSEQFF,TGTGCCAGCTCACCACCGGGAGTCCGGGGTGTGAGTGAGCAGTTCTTC
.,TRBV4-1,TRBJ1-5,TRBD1,CASSQEDRVRNQPQHF,TGCGCCAGCAGCCAAGAGGACAGGGTCCGTAATCAGCCCCAGCATTTT
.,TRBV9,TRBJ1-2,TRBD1,CASRRQGPTYGYTF,TGTGCCAGCAGGCGACAGGGCCCCACCTATGGCTACACCTTC
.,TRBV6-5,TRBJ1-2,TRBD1,CASVAGGNYGYTF,TGTGCCAGCGTCGCAGGGGGCAACTATGGCTACACCTTC
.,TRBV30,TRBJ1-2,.,CAWSRGGYTF,TGTGCCTGGAGCAGGGGTGGCTACACCTTC
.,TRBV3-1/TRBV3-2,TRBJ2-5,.,CASSQESEETQYF,TGTGCCAGCAGCCAGGAGTCGGAAGAGACCCAGTACTTC